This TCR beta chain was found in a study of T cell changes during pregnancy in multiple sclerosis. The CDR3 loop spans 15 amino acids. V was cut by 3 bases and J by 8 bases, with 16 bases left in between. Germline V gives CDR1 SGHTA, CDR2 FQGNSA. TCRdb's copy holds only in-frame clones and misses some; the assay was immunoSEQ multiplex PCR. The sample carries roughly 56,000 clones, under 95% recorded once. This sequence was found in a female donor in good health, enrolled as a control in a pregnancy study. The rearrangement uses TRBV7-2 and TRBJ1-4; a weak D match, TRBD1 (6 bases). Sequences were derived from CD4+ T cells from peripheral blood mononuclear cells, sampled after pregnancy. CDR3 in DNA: TGTGCCAGCAGCTTGGGGGCGGGGGAAGGGGAAAAACTGTTTTTT. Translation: CASSLGAGEGEKLFF.